A selection of T cell receptor beta chains follows, all from one sample in a study of blood T cell repertoires in COVID-19. The data were produced by immunoSEQ multiplex PCR, yet TCRdb's version contains in-frame clones alone and is incomplete. Found here are about 160,000 clones, under 90% of them singletons; the top ten hold more than 5.5%. Sequenced material: PBMCs or T cells enriched from blood (not recorded which). All receptors derive from a man in his fifties who had recovered from COVID-19. The CDR3 runs from the conserved cysteine through the conserved F or W. D genes are given only for firm matches. Rows give clone size only sometimes, using once, few, many, or a class for an expanded clone.

cdr3_aa: CASSRTGGSGNTIYF
cdr3_nt: TGTGCCAGCAGTCGGACAGGGGGCTCTGGAAACACCATATATTTT
j_call: TRBJ1-3
v_call: TRBV6-5
d_call: TRBD1
clone_size: many

cdr3_aa: CASSFSSGTQYF
cdr3_nt: TGTGCCAGTAGTTTCTCTAGCGGTACGCAGTATTTT
j_call: TRBJ2-3
v_call: TRBV19
d_call: TRBD2
clone_size: .

cdr3_aa: CAISVSTRVDETQYF
cdr3_nt: TGTGCCATCAGTGTCTCAACCCGGGTCGATGAGACCCAGTACTTC
j_call: TRBJ2-5
v_call: TRBV10-3
d_call: .
clone_size: .

cdr3_aa: CASSSTKTGRVEKLFF
cdr3_nt: TGTGCCAGCAGCTCGACGAAGACAGGGCGGGTCGAAAAACTGTTTTTT
j_call: TRBJ1-4
v_call: TRBV7-2
d_call: TRBD1
clone_size: once

cdr3_aa: CASSSDTTIMPQHF
cdr3_nt: TGTGCCAGCAGCTCTGACACCACCATCATGCCCCAGCATTTT
j_call: TRBJ1-5
v_call: TRBV7-2
d_call: .
clone_size: .

cdr3_aa: CASSPSGGARETQYF
cdr3_nt: TGTGCCAGCAGCCCTAGCGGGGGGGCCCGGGAGACCCAGTACTTC
j_call: TRBJ2-5
v_call: TRBV3-1/TRBV3-2
d_call: TRBD2
clone_size: .

cdr3_aa: CASSDRDSVNSPLHF
cdr3_nt: TGTGCCAGTAGTGACCGGGACAGCGTTAATTCACCCCTCCACTTT
j_call: TRBJ1-6
v_call: TRBV19
d_call: TRBD1
clone_size: .

cdr3_aa: CASSSIKGPRYSTDTQYF
cdr3_nt: TGCGCCAGCAGCTCAATAAAGGGGCCTCGCTATAGCACAGATACGCAGTATTTT
j_call: TRBJ2-3
v_call: TRBV4-1
d_call: .
clone_size: .

cdr3_aa: CASSFSGNTIYF
cdr3_nt: TGTGCCAGCAGTTTCAGTGGAAACACCATATATTTT
j_call: TRBJ1-3
v_call: TRBV12-3/TRBV12-4
d_call: .
clone_size: once

cdr3_aa: CATSDTQDSYNEQFF
cdr3_nt: TGTGCCACCAGTGATACGCAGGACTCCTACAATGAGCAGTTCTTC
j_call: TRBJ2-1
v_call: TRBV24-1
d_call: .
clone_size: .

cdr3_aa: CASSLGLATDTQYF
cdr3_nt: TGCGCCAGCAGCTTGGGACTAGCCACAGATACGCAGTATTTT
j_call: TRBJ2-3
v_call: TRBV5-1
d_call: TRBD2
clone_size: .

cdr3_aa: CASSAGGGPQHF
cdr3_nt: TGTGCCAGCTCGGCAGGGGGCGGGCCCCAGCATTTT
j_call: TRBJ1-5
v_call: TRBV18
d_call: TRBD1
clone_size: .

cdr3_aa: CASSQVWGDNEQFF
cdr3_nt: TGTGCCAGCAGCCAAGTCTGGGGGGACAATGAGCAGTTCTTC
j_call: TRBJ2-1
v_call: TRBV3-1/TRBV3-2
d_call: .
clone_size: .

cdr3_aa: CASSYRSSDTQYF
cdr3_nt: TGTGCCAGCAGTTACCGGAGCTCAGATACGCAGTATTTT
j_call: TRBJ2-3
v_call: TRBV6-5
d_call: .
clone_size: .

cdr3_aa: CASSPVGGSNEQFF
cdr3_nt: TGTGCCAGCTCCCCAGTTGGGGGGAGCAATGAGCAGTTCTTC
j_call: TRBJ2-1
v_call: TRBV18
d_call: .
clone_size: .

cdr3_aa: CASSLSGGGLSYEQYF
cdr3_nt: TGTGCCAGCAGCTTATCTGGCGGGGGCCTATCCTACGAGCAGTACTTC
j_call: TRBJ2-7
v_call: TRBV7-8
d_call: .
clone_size: large

cdr3_aa: CASSPPGLNSYEQYF
cdr3_nt: TGTGCCAGCAGTCCCCCGGGACTGAACTCCTACGAGCAGTACTTC
j_call: TRBJ2-7
v_call: TRBV25-1
d_call: .
clone_size: .

cdr3_aa: CASSLFADSWETQYF
cdr3_nt: TGTGCCAGCAGCTTGTTTGCCGACAGTTGGGAGACCCAGTACTTC
j_call: TRBJ2-5
v_call: TRBV5-6
d_call: .
clone_size: .

cdr3_aa: CASSLRTGENEKLFF
cdr3_nt: TGTGCCAGCAGCTTGAGGACCGGGGAGAATGAAAAACTGTTTTTT
j_call: TRBJ1-4
v_call: TRBV5-5
d_call: .
clone_size: once

cdr3_aa: CASSLTGGLGANVLTF
cdr3_nt: TGTGCCAGCAGCTTAACAGGGGGTCTTGGGGCCAACGTCCTGACTTTC
j_call: TRBJ2-6
v_call: TRBV5-5
d_call: TRBD1
clone_size: few

cdr3_aa: CASTRGAEAFF
cdr3_nt: TGTGCCAGCACCCGGGGTGCCGAAGCTTTCTTT
j_call: TRBJ1-1
v_call: TRBV7-9
d_call: .
clone_size: .

cdr3_aa: CASSIGDRGGGTDTQYF
cdr3_nt: TGTGCCAGCAGCATTGGGGACAGGGGAGGCGGCACAGATACGCAGTATTTT
j_call: TRBJ2-3
v_call: TRBV21-1
d_call: .
clone_size: .